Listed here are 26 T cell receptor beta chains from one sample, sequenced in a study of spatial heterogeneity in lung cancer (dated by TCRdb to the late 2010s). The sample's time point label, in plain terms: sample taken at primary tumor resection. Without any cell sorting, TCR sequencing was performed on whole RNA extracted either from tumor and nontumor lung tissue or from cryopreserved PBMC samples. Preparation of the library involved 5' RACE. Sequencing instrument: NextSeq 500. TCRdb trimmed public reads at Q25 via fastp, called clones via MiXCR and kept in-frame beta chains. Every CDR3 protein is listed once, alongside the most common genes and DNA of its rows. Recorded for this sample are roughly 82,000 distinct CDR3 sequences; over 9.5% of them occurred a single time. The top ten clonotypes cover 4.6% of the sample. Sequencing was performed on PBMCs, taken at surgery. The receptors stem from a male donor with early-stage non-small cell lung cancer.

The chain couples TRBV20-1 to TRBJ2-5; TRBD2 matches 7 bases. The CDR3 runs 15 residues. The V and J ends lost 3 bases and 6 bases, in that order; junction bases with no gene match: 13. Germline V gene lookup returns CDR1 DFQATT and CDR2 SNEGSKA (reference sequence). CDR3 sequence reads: CSASHLGEGRKTQYF. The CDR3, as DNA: TGCAGTGCTAGCCACTTGGGGGAGGGCCGGAAGACCCAGTACTTC.

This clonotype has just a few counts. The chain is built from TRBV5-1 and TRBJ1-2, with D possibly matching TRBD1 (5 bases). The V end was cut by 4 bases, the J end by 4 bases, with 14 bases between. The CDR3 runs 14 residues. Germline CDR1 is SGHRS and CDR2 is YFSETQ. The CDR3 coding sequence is TGCGCCAGCAGCCCCGGCAGGGACCCCTATGGCTACACCTTC. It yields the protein CASSPGRDPYGYTF.

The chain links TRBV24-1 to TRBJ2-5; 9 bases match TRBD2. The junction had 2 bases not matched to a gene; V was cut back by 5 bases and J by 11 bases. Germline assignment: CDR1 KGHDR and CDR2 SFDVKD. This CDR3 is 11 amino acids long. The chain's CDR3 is CATSGTSGQYF. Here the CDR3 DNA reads TGTGCCACCAGTGGAACTAGCGGGCAGTACTTC.

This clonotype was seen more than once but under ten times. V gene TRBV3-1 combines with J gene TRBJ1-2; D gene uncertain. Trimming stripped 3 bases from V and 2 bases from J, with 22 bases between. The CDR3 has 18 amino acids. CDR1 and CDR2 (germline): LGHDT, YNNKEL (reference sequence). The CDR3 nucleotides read TGTGCCAGCAGCCAGGGGATAGGAGTCGCCTCCGGAAACTATGGCTACACCTTC. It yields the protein CASSQGIGVASGNYGYTF.

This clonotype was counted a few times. The CDR3 DNA reads as TGTGCCACCAGCAGAGAGGTAGCGGCAAACACTGAAGCTTTCTTT. Its translation: CATSREVAANTEAFF. The gene calls are TRBV15 and TRBJ1-1, with D unclear. CDR1 is LNHNV and CDR2 is YYDKDF in the germline V gene (reference sequence). V was pared by 0 bases and J by 2 bases, with 10 bases between. This CDR3 has 15 residues.

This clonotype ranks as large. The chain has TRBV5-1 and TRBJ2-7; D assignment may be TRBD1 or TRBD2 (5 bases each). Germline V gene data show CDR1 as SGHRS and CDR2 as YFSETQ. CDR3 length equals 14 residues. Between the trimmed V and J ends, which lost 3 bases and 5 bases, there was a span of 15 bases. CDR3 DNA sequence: TGCGCCAGCAGCTGGGACGGGATTGGGGACGAGCAGTACTTC. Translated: CASSWDGIGDEQYF.

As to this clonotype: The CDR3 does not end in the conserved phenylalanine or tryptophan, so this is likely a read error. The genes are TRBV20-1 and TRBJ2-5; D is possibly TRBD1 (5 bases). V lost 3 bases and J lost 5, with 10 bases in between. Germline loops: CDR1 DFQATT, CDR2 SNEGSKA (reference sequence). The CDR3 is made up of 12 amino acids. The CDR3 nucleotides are TGCAGTGCTAGGGCAGCAGGGGAGACCCAGTACTCC. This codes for CSARAAGETQYS.

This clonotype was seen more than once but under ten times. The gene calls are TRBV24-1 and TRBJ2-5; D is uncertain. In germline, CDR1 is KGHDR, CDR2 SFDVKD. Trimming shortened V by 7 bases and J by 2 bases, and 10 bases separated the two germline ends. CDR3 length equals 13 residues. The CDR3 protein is CATSGGRQETQYF. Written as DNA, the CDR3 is TGTGCCACCAGCGGCGGTAGGCAAGAGACCCAGTACTTC.

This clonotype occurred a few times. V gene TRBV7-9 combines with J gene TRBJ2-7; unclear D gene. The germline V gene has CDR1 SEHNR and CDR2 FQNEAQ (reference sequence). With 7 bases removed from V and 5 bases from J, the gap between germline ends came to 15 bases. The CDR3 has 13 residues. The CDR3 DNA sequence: TGTGCCAGCACGAACCCGGTTGCCGACGAGCAGTACTTC. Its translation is CASTNPVADEQYF.

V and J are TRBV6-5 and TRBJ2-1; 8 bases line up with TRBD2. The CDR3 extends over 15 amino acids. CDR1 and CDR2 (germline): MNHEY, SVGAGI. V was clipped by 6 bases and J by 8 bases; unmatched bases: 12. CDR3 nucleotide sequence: TGTGCCAGCAGGAAAGGTAGCGGGACCGTCGATGAGCAGTTCTTC. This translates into CASRKGSGTVDEQFF.

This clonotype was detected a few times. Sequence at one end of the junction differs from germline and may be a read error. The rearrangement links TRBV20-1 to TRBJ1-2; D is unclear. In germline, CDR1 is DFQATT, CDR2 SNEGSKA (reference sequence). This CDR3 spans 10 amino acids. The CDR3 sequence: CSAGDYGYTF. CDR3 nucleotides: TGCAGTGCTGGAGACTATGGCTACACCTTC.

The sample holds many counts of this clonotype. The CDR3 nucleotides read TGTGCCAGCGAAGGGGGGGGCGGGATTGAAAAACTGTTTTTT. Its protein is CASEGGGGIEKLFF. This chain uses TRBV6-6 with TRBJ1-4, with D tentatively TRBD1 (6 bases). The V gene's germline CDR1 is MNHNY and CDR2 SVGAGI (reference sequence). Between the trimmed V and J ends, which lost 8 bases and 7 bases, there was a span of 17 bases. CDR3 length: 14 amino acids.

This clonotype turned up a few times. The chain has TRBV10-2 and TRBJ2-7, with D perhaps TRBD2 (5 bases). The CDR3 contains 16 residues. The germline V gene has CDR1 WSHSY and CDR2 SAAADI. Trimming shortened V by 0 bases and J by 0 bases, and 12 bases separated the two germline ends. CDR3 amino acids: CASSESPQRPSYEQYF. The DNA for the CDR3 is TGCGCCAGCAGTGAGTCGCCCCAGCGGCCCTCCTACGAGCAGTACTTC.

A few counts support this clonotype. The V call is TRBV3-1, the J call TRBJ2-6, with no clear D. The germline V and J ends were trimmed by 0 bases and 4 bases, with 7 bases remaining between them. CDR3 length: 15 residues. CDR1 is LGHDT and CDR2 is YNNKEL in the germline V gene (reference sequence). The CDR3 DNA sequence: TGTGCCAGCAGCCAAGAGGGCGTCGGGGCCAACGTCCTGACTTTC. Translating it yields CASSQEGVGANVLTF.

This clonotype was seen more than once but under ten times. The CDR3 DNA sequence: TGTGCCTCAGACGGCCCTCGCTCCTACAATGAGCAGTTCTTC. Residues: CASDGPRSYNEQFF. This rearrangement joins TRBV30 to TRBJ2-1; D is ambiguous. V was shortened by 7 bases and J by 0 bases, with 13 bases between the two germline ends. From germline, CDR1 is GTSNPN and CDR2 SVGIG (reference sequence). The CDR3 runs 14 residues.

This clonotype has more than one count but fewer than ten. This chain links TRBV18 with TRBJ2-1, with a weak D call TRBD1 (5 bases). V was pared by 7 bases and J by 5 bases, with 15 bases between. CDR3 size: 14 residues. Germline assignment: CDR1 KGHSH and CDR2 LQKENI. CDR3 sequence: CASFTTVANNEQFF. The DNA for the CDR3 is TGTGCCAGCTTCACGACAGTCGCGAACAATGAGCAGTTCTTC.

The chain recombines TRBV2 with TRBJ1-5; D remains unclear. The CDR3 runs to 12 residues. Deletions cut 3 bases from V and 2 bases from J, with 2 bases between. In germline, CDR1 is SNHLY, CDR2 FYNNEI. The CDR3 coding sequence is TGTGCCAGCAGTGACGGCAATCAGCCCCAGCATTTT. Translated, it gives CASSDGNQPQHF. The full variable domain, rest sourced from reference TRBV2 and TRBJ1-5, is EPEVTQTPSHQVTQMGQEVILRCVPISNHLYFYWYRQILGQKVEFLVSFYNNEISEKSEIFDDQFSVERPDGSNFTLKIRSTKLEDSAMYFCASSDGNQPQHFGDGTRLSIL.

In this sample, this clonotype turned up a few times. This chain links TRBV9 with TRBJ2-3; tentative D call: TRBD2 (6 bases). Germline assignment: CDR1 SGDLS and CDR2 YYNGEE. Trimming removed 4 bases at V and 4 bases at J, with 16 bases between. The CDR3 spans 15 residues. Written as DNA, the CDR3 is TGTGCCAGCAGCCCTAGTGGGACTTTCTCAGATACGCAGTATTTT. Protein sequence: CASSPSGTFSDTQYF.

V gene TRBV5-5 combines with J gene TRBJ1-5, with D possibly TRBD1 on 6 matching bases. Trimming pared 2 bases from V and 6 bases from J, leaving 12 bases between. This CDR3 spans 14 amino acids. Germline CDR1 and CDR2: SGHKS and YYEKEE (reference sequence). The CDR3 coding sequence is TGTGCCAGCAGCTTAGGGGGGGGGATTCAGCCCCAGCATTTT. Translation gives CASSLGGGIQPQHF.

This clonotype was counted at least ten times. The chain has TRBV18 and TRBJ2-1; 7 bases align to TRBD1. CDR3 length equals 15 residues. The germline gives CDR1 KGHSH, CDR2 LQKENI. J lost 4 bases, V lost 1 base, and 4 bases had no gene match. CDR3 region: CASSPQTGQYNEQFF. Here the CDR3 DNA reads TGTGCCAGCTCACCACAAACGGGACAGTACAATGAGCAGTTCTTC.

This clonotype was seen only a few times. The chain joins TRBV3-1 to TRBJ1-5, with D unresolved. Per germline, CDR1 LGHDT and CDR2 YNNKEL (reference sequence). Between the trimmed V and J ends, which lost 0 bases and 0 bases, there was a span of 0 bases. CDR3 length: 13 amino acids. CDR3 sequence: CASSQDSNQPQHF. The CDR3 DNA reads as TGTGCCAGCAGCCAAGATAGCAATCAGCCCCAGCATTTT.

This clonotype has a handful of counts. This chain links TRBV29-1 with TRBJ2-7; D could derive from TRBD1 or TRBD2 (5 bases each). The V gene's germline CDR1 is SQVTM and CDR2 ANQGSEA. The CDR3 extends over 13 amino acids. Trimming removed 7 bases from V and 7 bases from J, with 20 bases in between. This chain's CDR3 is CSARDRRAVEQYF. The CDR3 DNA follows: TGCAGCGCCCGGGACCGGAGAGCCGTAGAGCAGTACTTC.

The CDR3 DNA sequence: TGTGCCAGCAGCTCAGGGAACATTCCCTACGAGCAGTACTTC. Translation: CASSSGNIPYEQYF. This chain uses TRBV11-2 with TRBJ2-7; the D gene is possibly TRBD1 (5 bases). Germline V gene sequence: CDR1 SGHAT, CDR2 FQNNGV. V lost 4 bases and J lost 2, with 12 bases in between. The CDR3 is made up of 14 amino acids.

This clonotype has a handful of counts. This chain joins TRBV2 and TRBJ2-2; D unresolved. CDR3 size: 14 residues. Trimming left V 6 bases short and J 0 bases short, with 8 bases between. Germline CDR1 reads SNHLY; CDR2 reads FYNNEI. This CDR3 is CASSPNANTGELFF. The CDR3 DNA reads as TGTGCCAGCAGCCCGAATGCGAACACCGGGGAGCTGTTTTTT.

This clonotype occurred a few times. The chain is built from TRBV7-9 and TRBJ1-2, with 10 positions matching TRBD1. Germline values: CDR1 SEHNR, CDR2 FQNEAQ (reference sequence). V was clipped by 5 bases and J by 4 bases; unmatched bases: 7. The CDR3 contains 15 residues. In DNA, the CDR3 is TGTGCCAGCAGCCTCTATGGGACAGGGGCCTATGGCTACACCTTC. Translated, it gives CASSLYGTGAYGYTF.

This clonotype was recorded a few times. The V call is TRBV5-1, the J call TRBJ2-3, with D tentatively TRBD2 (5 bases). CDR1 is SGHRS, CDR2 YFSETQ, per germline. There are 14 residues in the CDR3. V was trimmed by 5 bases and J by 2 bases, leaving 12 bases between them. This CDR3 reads CASRVAPFTDTQYF. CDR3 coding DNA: TGCGCCAGCAGAGTAGCGCCATTCACAGATACGCAGTATTTT.